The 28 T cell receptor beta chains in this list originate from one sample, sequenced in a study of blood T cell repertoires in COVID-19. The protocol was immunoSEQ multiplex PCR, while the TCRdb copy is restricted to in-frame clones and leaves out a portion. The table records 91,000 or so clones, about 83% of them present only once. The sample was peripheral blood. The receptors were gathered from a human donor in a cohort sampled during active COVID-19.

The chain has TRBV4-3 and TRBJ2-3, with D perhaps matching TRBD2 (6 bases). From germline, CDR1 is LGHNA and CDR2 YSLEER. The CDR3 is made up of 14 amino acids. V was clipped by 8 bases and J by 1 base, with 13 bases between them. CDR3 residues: CASQKASGTDTQYF. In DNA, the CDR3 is TGCGCCAGCCAGAAAGCTAGCGGCACAGATACGCAGTATTTT.

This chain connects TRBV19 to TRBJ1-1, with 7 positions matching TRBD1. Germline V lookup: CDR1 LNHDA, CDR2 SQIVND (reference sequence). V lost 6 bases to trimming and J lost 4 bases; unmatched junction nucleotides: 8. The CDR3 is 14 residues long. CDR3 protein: CASSPSAGGTEAFF. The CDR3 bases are TGTGCCAGTAGCCCAAGCGCAGGGGGCACTGAAGCTTTCTTT.

The CDR3 is CASSAGPEIYGYTF. The CDR3 DNA sequence: TGTGCCAGCAGTGCAGGGCCAGAGATCTATGGCTACACCTTC. V gene TRBV28 combines with J gene TRBJ1-2; D might be TRBD1 (5 bases). Trimming pared 5 bases from V and 4 bases from J, leaving 14 bases between. The germline V gene encodes CDR1 MDHEN and CDR2 SYDVKM. The length of the CDR3 is 14 residues.

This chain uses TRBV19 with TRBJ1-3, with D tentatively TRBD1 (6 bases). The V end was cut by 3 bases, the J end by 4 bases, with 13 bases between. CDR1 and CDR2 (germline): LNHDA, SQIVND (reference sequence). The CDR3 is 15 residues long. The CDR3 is CASSIYLGAGNTIYF. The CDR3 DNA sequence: TGTGCCAGTAGTATCTACCTGGGGGCAGGAAACACCATATATTTT.

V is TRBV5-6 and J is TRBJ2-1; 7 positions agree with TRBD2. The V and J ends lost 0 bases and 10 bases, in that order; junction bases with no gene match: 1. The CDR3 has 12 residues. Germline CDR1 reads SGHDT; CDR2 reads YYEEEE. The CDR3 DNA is TGTGCCAGCAGCTTGGGACTAGCCGAGCAGTTCTTC. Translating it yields CASSLGLAEQFF.

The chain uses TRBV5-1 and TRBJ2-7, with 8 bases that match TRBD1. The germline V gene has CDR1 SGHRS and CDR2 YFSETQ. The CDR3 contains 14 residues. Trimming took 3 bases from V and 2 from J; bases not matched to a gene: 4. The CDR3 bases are TGCGCCAGCAGCTATGACAGGGGCACCTACGAGCAGTACTTC. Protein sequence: CASSYDRGTYEQYF.

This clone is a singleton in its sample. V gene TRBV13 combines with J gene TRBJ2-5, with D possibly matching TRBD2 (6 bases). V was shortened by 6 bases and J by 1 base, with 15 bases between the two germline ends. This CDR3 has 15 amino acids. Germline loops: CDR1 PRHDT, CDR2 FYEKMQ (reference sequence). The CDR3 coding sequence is TGTGCCAGCAGACCGACGGGACTGGCCCAAGAGACCCAGTACTTC. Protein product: CASRPTGLAQETQYF.

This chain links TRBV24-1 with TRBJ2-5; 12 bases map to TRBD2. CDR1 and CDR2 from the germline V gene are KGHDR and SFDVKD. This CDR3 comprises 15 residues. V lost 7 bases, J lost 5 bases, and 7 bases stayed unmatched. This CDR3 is CATSWGLAGRETQYF. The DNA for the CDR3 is TGTGCCACCAGCTGGGGACTAGCGGGTAGGGAGACCCAGTACTTC.

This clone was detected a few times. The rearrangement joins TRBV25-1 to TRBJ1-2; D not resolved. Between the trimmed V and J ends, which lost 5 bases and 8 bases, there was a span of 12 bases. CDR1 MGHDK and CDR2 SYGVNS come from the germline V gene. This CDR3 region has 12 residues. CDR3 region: CASSYSLGGYTF. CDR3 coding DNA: TGTGCCAGCAGTTACTCCCTCGGGGGCTACACCTTC.

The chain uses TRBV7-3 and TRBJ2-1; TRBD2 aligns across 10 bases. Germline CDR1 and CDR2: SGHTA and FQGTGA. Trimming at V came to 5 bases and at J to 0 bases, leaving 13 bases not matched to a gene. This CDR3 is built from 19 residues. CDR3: CASSPSGTSATRSYNEQFF. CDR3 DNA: TGTGCCAGCAGCCCCTCCGGGACTAGCGCGACCCGCTCCTACAATGAGCAGTTCTTC.

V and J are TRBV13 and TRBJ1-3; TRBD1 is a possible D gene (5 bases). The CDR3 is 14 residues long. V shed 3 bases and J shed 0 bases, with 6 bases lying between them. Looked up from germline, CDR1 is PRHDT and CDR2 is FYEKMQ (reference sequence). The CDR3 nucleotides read TGTGCCAGCAGCTTGCAGGGCTCTGGAAACACCATATATTTT. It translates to CASSLQGSGNTIYF. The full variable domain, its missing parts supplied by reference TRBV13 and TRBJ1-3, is AAGVIQSPRHLIKEKRETATLKCYPIPRHDTVYWYQQGPGQDPQFLISFYEKMQSDKGSIPDRFSAQQFSDYHSELNMSSLELGDSALYFCASSLQGSGNTIYFGEGSWLTVV.

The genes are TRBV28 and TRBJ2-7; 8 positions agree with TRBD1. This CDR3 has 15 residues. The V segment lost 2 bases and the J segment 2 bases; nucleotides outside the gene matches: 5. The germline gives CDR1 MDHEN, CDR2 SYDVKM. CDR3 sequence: CASSLPGQGTYEQYF. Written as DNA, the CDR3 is TGTGCCAGCAGTTTACCCGGACAGGGCACCTACGAGCAGTACTTC. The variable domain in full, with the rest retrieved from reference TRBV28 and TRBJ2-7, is DVKVTQSSRYLVKRTGEKVFLECVQDMDHENMFWYRQDPGLGLRLIYFSYDVKMKEKGDIPEGYSVSREKKERFSLILESASTNQTSMYLCASSLPGQGTYEQYFGPGTRLTVT.

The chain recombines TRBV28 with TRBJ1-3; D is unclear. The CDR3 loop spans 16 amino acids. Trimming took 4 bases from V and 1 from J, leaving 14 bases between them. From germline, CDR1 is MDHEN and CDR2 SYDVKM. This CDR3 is CASSSSLEGSGNTIYF. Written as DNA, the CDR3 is TGTGCCAGCAGTTCCTCGCTCGAGGGATCTGGAAACACCATATATTTT. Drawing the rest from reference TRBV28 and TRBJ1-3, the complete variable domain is DVKVTQSSRYLVKRTGEKVFLECVQDMDHENMFWYRQDPGLGLRLIYFSYDVKMKEKGDIPEGYSVSREKKERFSLILESASTNQTSMYLCASSSSLEGSGNTIYFGEGSWLTVV.

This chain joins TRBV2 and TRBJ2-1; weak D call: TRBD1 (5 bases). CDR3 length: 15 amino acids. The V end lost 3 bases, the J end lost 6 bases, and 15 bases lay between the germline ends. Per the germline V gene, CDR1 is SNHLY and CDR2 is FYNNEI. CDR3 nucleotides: TGTGCCAGCAGTGACCTAGGACGCAGGGTCAATGAGCAGTTCTTC. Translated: CASSDLGRRVNEQFF.

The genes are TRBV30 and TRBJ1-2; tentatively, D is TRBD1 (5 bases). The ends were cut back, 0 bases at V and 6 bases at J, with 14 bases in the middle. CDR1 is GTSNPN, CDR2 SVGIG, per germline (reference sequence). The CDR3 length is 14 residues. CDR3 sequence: CAWSVLSGYHGYTF. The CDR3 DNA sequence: TGTGCCTGGAGTGTACTTTCAGGGTACCATGGCTACACCTTC.

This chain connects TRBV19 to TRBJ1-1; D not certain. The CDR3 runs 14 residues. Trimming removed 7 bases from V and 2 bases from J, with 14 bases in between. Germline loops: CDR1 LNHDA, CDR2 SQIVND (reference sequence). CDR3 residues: CASKFPGFNTEAFF. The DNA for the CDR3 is TGTGCCAGTAAATTCCCGGGATTTAACACTGAAGCTTTCTTT.

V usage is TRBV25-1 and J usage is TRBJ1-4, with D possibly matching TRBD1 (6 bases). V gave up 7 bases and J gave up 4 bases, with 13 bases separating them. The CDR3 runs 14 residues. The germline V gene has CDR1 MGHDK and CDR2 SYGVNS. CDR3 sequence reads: CASNPGQNNEKLFF. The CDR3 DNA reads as TGTGCCAGCAATCCCGGACAGAATAATGAAAAACTGTTTTTT.

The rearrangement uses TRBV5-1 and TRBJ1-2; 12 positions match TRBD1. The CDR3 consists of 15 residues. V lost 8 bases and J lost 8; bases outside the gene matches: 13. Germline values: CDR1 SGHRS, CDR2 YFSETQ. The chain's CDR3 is CASHSGTGGAGGYTF. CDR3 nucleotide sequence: TGCGCCAGTCATTCCGGGACAGGGGGCGCGGGGGGCTACACCTTC.

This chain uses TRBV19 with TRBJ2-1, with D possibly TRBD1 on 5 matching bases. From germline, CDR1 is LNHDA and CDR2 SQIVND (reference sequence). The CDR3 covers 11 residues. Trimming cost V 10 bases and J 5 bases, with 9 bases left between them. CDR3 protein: CATQEHNEQFF. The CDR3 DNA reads TGTGCCACACAGGAACACAATGAGCAGTTCTTC.

The CDR3 coding sequence is TGTGCCAGCAGTTTACTGGCGGGAGGGCTTATGGTGGGGGAGCTGTTTTTT. This codes for CASSLLAGGLMVGELFF. The rearrangement uses TRBV27 and TRBJ2-2, with 9 nucleotides matching TRBD2. The CDR3 has 17 residues. Germline V gene data show CDR1 as MNHEY and CDR2 as SMNVEV (reference sequence). V lost 2 bases to trimming and J lost 8 bases; unmatched junction nucleotides: 12.

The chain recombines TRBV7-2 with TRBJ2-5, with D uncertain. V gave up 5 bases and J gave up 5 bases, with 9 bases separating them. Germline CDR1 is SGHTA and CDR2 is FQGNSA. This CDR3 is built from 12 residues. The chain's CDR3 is CASSPAGETQYF. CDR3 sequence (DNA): TGTGCCAGCAGCCCCGCCGGGGAGACCCAGTACTTC.

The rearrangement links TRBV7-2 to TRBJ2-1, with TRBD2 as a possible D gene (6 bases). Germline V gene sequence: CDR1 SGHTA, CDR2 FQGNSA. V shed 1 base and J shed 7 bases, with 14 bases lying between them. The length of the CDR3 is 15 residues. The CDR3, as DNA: TGTGCCAGCAGCTTAGAACCGGTTCGGGGGAATGAGCAGTTCTTC. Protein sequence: CASSLEPVRGNEQFF.

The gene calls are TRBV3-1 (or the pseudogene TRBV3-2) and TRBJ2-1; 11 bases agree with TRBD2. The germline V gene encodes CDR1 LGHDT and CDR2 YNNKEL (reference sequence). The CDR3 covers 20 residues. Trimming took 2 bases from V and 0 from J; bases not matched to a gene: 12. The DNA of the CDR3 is TGTGCCAGCAGCCAAAAGTTGGGACTAGCGGTGTTGAGCTCCTACAATGAGCAGTTCTTC. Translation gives CASSQKLGLAVLSSYNEQFF.

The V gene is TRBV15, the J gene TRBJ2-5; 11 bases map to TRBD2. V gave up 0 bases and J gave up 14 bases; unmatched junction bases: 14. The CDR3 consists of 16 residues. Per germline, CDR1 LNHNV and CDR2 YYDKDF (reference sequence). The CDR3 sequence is CATSRDRGVAGGPIYF. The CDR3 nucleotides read TGTGCCACCAGCAGAGATAGGGGAGTAGCGGGGGGGCCTATATACTTC.

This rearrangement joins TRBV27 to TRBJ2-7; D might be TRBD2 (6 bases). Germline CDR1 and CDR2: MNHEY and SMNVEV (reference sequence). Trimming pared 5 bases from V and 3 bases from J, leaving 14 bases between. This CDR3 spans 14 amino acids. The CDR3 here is CASSPLGGVYEQYF. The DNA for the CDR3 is TGTGCCAGCAGTCCGCTCGGCGGGGTCTACGAGCAGTACTTC.

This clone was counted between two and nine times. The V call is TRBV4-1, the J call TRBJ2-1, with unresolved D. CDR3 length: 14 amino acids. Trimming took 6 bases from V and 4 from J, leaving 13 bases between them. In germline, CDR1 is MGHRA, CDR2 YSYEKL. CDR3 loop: CASSLSRDYNEQFF. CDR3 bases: TGCGCCAGCAGTTTGTCAAGAGATTACAATGAGCAGTTCTTC.

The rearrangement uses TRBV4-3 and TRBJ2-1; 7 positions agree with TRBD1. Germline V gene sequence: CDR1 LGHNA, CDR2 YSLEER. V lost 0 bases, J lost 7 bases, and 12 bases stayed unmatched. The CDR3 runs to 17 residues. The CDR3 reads CASSQERSWTGLNEQFF. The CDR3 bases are TGCGCCAGCAGCCAAGAACGGTCGTGGACAGGACTTAATGAGCAGTTCTTC.

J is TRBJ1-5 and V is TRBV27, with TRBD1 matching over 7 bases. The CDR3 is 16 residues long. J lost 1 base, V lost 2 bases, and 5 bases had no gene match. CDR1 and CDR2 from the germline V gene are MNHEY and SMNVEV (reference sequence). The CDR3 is CASSLKGARSNQPQHF. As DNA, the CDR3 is TGTGCCAGCAGTTTAAAGGGGGCGCGAAGCAATCAGCCCCAGCATTTT.